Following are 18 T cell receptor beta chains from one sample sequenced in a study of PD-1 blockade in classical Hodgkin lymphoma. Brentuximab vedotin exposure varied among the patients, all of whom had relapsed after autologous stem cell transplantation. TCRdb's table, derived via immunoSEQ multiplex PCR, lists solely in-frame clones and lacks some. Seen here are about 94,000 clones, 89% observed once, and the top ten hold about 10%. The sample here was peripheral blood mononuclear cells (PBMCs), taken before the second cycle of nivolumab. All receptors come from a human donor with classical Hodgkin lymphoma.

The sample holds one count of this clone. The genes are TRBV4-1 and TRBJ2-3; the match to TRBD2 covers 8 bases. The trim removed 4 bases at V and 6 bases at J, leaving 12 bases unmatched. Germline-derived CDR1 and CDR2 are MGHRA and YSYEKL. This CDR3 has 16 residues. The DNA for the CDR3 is TGCGCCAGCAGCCCGCGGGGGGCCCCGAATCAGGATACGCAGTATTTT. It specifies CASSPRGAPNQDTQYF.

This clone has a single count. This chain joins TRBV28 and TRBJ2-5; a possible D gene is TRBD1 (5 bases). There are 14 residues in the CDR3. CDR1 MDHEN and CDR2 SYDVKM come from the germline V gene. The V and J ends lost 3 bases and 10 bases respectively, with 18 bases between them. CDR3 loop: CASSFRGQGPDQYF. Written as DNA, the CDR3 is TGTGCCAGCAGTTTTAGGGGTCAGGGCCCGGACCAGTACTTC.

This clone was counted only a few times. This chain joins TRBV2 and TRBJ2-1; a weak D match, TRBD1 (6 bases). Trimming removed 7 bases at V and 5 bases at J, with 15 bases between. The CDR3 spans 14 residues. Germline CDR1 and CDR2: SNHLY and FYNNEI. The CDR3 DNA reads TGTGCCAGCAAAAGGGAACAGGGAAACAATGAGCAGTTCTTC. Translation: CASKREQGNNEQFF.

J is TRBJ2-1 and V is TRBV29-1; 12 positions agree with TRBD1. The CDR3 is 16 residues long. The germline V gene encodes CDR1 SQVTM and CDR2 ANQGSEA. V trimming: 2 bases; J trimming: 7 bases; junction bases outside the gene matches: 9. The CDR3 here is CSVELTGTGGFNEQFF. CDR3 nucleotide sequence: TGCAGCGTTGAACTCACCGGGACAGGGGGCTTTAATGAGCAGTTCTTC.

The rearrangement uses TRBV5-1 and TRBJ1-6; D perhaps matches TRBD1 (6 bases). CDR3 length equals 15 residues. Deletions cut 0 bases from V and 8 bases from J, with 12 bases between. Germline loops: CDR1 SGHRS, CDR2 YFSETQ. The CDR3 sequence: CASSLGTGLDSPLHF. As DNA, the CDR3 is TGCGCCAGCAGCTTGGGAACAGGGTTGGATTCACCCCTCCACTTT.

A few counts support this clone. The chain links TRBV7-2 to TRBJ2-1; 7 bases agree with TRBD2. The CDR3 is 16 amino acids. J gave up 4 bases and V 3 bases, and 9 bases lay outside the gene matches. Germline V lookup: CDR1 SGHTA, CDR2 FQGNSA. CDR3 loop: CASSFPGTTPYNEQFF. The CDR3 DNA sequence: TGTGCCAGCAGCTTCCCCGGGACTACACCGTACAATGAGCAGTTCTTC.

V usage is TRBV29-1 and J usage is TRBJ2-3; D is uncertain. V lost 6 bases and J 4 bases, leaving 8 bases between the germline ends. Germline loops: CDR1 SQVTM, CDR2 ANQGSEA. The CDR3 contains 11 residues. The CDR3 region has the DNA TGCAGCGTAGTAGCTGCAGATACGCAGTATTTT. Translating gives CSVVAADTQYF.

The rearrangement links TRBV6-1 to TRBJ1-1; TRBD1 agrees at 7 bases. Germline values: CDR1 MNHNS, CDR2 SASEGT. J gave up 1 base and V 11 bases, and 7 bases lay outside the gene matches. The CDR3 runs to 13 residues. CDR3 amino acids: CACSGTANTEAFF. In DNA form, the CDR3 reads TGTGCCTGCTCCGGGACAGCGAACACTGAAGCTTTCTTT.

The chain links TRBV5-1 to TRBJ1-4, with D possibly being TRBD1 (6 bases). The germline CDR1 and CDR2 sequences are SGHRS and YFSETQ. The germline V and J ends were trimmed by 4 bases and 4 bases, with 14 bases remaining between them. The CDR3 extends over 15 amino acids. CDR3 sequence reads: CASSPRTDSNEKLFF. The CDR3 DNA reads TGCGCCAGCAGCCCACGGACAGACAGTAATGAAAAACTGTTTTTT.

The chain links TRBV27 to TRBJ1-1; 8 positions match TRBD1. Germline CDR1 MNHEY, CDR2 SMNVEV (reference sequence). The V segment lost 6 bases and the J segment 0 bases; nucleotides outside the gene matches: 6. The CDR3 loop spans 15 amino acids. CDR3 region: CASSRGTGLNTEAFF. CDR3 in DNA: TGTGCCAGCAGCCGCGGGACAGGCTTGAACACTGAAGCTTTCTTT.

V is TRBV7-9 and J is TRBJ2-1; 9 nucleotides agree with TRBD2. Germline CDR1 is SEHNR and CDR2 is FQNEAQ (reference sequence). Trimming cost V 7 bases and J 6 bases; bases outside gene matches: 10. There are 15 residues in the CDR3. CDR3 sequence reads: CASTTLAGAANEQFF. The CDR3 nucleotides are TGTGCCAGCACCACCTTAGCGGGAGCGGCCAATGAGCAGTTCTTC.

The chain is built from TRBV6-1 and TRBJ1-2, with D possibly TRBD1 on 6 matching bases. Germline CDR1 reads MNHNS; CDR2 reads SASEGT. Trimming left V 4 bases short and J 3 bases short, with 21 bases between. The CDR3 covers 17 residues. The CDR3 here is CASSAGGRGARHYGYTF. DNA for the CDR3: TGTGCCAGCAGTGCCGGGGGACGGGGGGCGCGTCACTATGGCTACACCTTC.

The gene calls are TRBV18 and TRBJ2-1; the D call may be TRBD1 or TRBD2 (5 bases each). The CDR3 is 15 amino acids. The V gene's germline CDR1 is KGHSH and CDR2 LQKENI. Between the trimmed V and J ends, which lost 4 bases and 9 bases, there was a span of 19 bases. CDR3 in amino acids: CASSRGRVTVPEQFF. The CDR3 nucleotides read TGTGCCAGCTCACGGGGACGTGTCACTGTACCTGAGCAGTTCTTC.

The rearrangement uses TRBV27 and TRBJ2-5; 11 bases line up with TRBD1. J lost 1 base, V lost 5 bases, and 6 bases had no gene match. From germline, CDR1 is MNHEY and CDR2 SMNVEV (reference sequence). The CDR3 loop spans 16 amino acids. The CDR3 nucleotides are TGTGCCAGCAGTCCGACGGGACAGGGGGTCCAAGAGACCCAGTACTTC. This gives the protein CASSPTGQGVQETQYF.

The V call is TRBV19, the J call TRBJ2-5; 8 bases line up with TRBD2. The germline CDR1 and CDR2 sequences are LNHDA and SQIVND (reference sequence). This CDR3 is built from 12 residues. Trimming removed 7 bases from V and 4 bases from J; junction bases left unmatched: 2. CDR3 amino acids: CASTAGGETQYF. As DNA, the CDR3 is TGTGCCAGTACCGCGGGGGGAGAGACCCAGTACTTC.

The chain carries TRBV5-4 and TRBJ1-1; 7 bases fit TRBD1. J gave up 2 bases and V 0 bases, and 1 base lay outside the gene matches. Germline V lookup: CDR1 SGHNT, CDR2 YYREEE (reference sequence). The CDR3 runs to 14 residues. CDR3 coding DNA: TGTGCCAGCAGCTTGGGGGACAGAAACACTGAAGCTTTCTTT. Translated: CASSLGDRNTEAFF.

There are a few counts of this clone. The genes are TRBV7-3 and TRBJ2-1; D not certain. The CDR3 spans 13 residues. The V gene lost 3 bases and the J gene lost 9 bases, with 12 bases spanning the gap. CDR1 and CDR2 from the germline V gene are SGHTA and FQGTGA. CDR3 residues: CASSFASSTEQFF. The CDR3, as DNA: TGTGCCAGCAGCTTCGCGAGTAGCACTGAGCAGTTCTTC. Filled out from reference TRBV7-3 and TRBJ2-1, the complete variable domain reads GAGVSQTPSNKVTEKGKYVELRCDPISGHTALYWYRQSLGQGPEFLIYFQGTGAADDSGLPNDRFFAVRPEGSVSTLKIQRTERGDSAVYLCASSFASSTEQFFGPGTRLTVL.

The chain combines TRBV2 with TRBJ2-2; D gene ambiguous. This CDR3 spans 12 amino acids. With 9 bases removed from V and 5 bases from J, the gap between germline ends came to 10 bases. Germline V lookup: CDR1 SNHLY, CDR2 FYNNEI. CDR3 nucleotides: TGTGCCAGTCTGGACGGGACCGGGGAGCTGTTTTTT. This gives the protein CASLDGTGELFF.